One sample yielded the 22 T cell receptor beta chains listed below, sequenced in a study of blood T cell repertoires in COVID-19. The table came from immunoSEQ multiplex PCR; TCRdb's copy has only in-frame clones and leaves some out. The sample contains 170,000 or so clones, more than 75% of which appear only once. Sequences were obtained from PBMCs or T cells enriched from blood (not recorded which). The source of these receptors is a woman aged 45-65 years who had recovered from COVID-19.

The V gene is TRBV28, the J gene TRBJ2-5; 14 bases agree with TRBD2. The CDR3 totals 16 residues. Germline CDR1 is MDHEN and CDR2 is SYDVKM. Losses at the gene ends were 5 bases for V and 4 bases for J; bases not matched to a gene: 6. The CDR3 here is CASSPGTSGRLETQYF. The CDR3 bases are TGTGCCAGCAGTCCCGGGACTAGCGGGAGATTAGAGACCCAGTACTTC.

The rearrangement uses TRBV7-9 and TRBJ1-2, with D possibly being TRBD1 (5 bases). Germline V gene data show CDR1 as SEHNR and CDR2 as FQNEAQ (reference sequence). The CDR3 is 16 amino acids. Trimming took 5 bases from V and 1 from J, leaving 17 bases between them. The CDR3 region is CASSPRGDRHNYGYTF. CDR3 coding DNA: TGTGCCAGCAGCCCTAGAGGAGACAGACATAACTATGGCTACACCTTC.

This clone was counted between two and nine times. The rearrangement uses TRBV28 and TRBJ2-7; D ambiguous. With 5 bases removed from V and 5 bases from J, the gap between germline ends came to 10 bases. Germline values: CDR1 MDHEN, CDR2 SYDVKM. The CDR3 extends over 12 amino acids. CDR3 nucleotide sequence: TGTGCCAGCAGTGATCAGAAGAACGAGCAGTACTTC. Translated, it gives CASSDQKNEQYF. The whole variable domain, remainder taken from reference TRBV28 and TRBJ2-7, is DVKVTQSSRYLVKRTGEKVFLECVQDMDHENMFWYRQDPGLGLRLIYFSYDVKMKEKGDIPEGYSVSREKKERFSLILESASTNQTSMYLCASSDQKNEQYFGPGTRLTVT.

The chain recombines TRBV5-1 with TRBJ2-1; TRBD2 aligns across 12 bases. Germline-derived CDR1 and CDR2 are SGHRS and YFSETQ. V shed 2 bases, J shed 7 bases, and the junction held 1 base outside the gene matches. This CDR3 has 14 amino acids. The CDR3 nucleotides are TGCGCCAGCAGCTTTACTAGCGGGAGGAATGAGCAGTTCTTC. Its protein is CASSFTSGRNEQFF.

Only one count was recorded for this clone. The chain has TRBV14 and TRBJ1-2; D uncertain. The CDR3 is made up of 13 amino acids. Germline lookup yields CDR1 SGHDN and CDR2 FVKESK. V was cut by 5 bases and J by 2 bases, with 9 bases left in between. The CDR3 sequence is CASSFDKNYGYTF. The CDR3 DNA follows: TGTGCCAGCAGCTTTGACAAGAACTATGGCTACACCTTC.

This sequence joins TRBV21-1 and TRBJ2-1; the D call of TRBD2 is as the table states it, not checked on the DNA. TRBV21-1 is a pseudogene locus. The CDR3 contains 13 residues. In DNA, the CDR3 is TGTGCCAGCAGCAAAGCCGCTAACAATGAGCAGTTCTTC. Its protein is CASSKAANNEQFF.

The rearrangement uses TRBV28 and TRBJ2-3; possible D gene TRBD2, 5 bases. V gave up 10 bases and J gave up 0 bases, with 17 bases separating them. Germline assignment: CDR1 MDHEN and CDR2 SYDVKM. This CDR3 is 15 amino acids long. For the CDR3, the DNA is TGTGCCACCGGCCACGGGATGCATAGCACAGATACGCAGTATTTT. Protein product: CATGHGMHSTDTQYF.

This chain links TRBV25-1 with TRBJ1-6; tentatively, D is TRBD1 (5 bases). Trimming took off 6 bases at V and 0 bases at J, with 12 bases between the two ends. CDR1 is MGHDK, CDR2 SYGVNS, per germline. The CDR3 is 16 amino acids. The CDR3 is CASSPSGYSYNSPLHF. CDR3 nucleotides: TGTGCCAGCAGCCCCTCAGGGTACTCCTATAATTCACCCCTCCACTTT.

This clone occurred once. This chain links TRBV18 with TRBJ2-7, with D maybe TRBD1 (6 bases). CDR3 size: 15 residues. Between the trimmed V and J ends, which lost 1 base and 4 bases, there was a span of 14 bases. Germline assignment: CDR1 KGHSH and CDR2 LQKENI. The CDR3 sequence: CASSPLSGTNYEQYF. As DNA, the CDR3 is TGTGCCAGCTCACCACTCTCCGGGACAAATTACGAGCAGTACTTC.

This sequence joins TRBV6-2 or TRBV6-3 and TRBJ2-1; 8 nucleotides match TRBD2. The CDR3 consists of 18 residues. V lost 5 bases and J lost 0; bases outside the gene matches: 12. Germline-derived CDR1 and CDR2 are MNHEY and SVGEGT. CDR3 DNA: TGTGCCAGCAGTCCCCCCGCCGGGACTAGGAGCTCCTACAATGAGCAGTTCTTC. Its translation: CASSPPAGTRSSYNEQFF.

The CDR3 sequence: CASSPRQVGYTF. Here the CDR3 DNA reads TGTGCCAGTAGTCCCCGACAGGTTGGCTACACCTTC. The chain recombines TRBV19 with TRBJ1-2; the D gene is possibly TRBD1 (6 bases). This CDR3 spans 12 amino acids. Germline V gene data show CDR1 as LNHDA and CDR2 as SQIVND (reference sequence). V gave up 5 bases and J gave up 7 bases, with 11 bases separating them.

The chain carries TRBV7-3 and TRBJ1-6; 8 bases are a match to TRBD1. Germline V gives CDR1 SGHTA, CDR2 FQGTGA. V shed 5 bases and J 7 bases; nucleotides not matched to a gene: 7. The CDR3 has 15 amino acids. CDR3 residues: CASSLTGTGNSPLHF. The DNA for the CDR3 is TGTGCCAGCAGCCTCACCGGGACAGGAAATTCACCCCTCCACTTT.

V gene TRBV7-6 combines with J gene TRBJ1-1, with 9 bases identical to TRBD1. Germline V gene data show CDR1 as SGHVS and CDR2 as FNYEAQ. The CDR3 loop spans 16 amino acids. V shed 5 bases, J shed 4 bases, and the junction held 11 bases outside the gene matches. The DNA for the CDR3 is TGTGCCAGCAGCCTTCGGGACAGGGTGGCGGGCACTGAAGCTTTCTTT. Translated, it gives CASSLRDRVAGTEAFF.

The chain recombines TRBV2 with TRBJ1-4; TRBD1 agrees at 7 bases. V trimming: 6 bases; J trimming: 3 bases; junction bases outside the gene matches: 7. The CDR3 totals 15 residues. Germline CDR1 and CDR2: SNHLY and FYNNEI. CDR3 nucleotide sequence: TGTGCCAGCAGAGAACAGGGGCTTCCTAATGAAAAACTGTTTTTT. Amino acids: CASREQGLPNEKLFF.

The chain carries TRBV14 and TRBJ2-2; the D gene is possibly TRBD1 (6 bases). The V gene lost 0 bases and the J gene lost 4 bases, with 15 bases spanning the gap. There are 17 residues in the CDR3. Germline assignment: CDR1 SGHDN and CDR2 FVKESK. CDR3 nucleotides: TGTGCCAGCAGCCAAGATCGTTTAGGACAGCGCACCGGGGAGCTGTTTTTT. It translates to CASSQDRLGQRTGELFF.

The chain carries TRBV19 and TRBJ1-1, with D maybe TRBD1 (6 bases). The V end was cut by 5 bases, the J end by 0 bases, with 13 bases between. Germline CDR1 LNHDA, CDR2 SQIVND (reference sequence). This CDR3 contains 15 residues. The CDR3 loop is CASSPQTGMNTEAFF. CDR3 nucleotide sequence: TGTGCCAGTAGTCCCCAGACAGGAATGAACACTGAAGCTTTCTTT.

This clone appeared a few times. The sample carries other DNA sequences with the same CDR3. V and J are TRBV29-1 and TRBJ1-3; TRBD1 matches at 7 bases. V lost 5 bases and J lost 2; bases outside the gene matches: 3. Germline-derived CDR1 and CDR2 are SQVTM and ANQGSEA. The CDR3 length is 13 residues. The CDR3 is CSVTDRAGNTIYF. CDR3 nucleotides: TGCAGCGTTACAGACAGGGCTGGAAACACCATATATTTT.

The chain has TRBV7-6 and TRBJ1-4, with TRBD1 matching over 10 bases. The germline gives CDR1 SGHVS, CDR2 FNYEAQ. Losses at the gene ends were 5 bases for V and 1 base for J; bases not matched to a gene: 10. The CDR3 is 18 residues long. CDR3 sequence: CASSLRTGGIGTNEKLFF. In DNA, the CDR3 is TGTGCCAGCAGCCTCAGGACAGGGGGAATTGGAACTAATGAAAAACTGTTTTTT. Full variable domain (remainder filled in from reference TRBV7-6 and TRBJ1-4): GAGVSQSPRYKVTKRGQDVALRCDPISGHVSLYWYRQALGQGPEFLTYFNYEAQQDKSGLPNDRFSAERPEGSISTLTIQRTEQRDSAMYRCASSLRTGGIGTNEKLFFGSGTQLSVL.

This clone was observed a single time. The genes are TRBV15 and TRBJ1-4; D not certain. CDR3 length: 15 residues. V lost 0 bases and J 8 bases, leaving 13 bases between the germline ends. The germline V gene has CDR1 LNHNV and CDR2 YYDKDF (reference sequence). In DNA form, the CDR3 reads TGTGCCACCAGCAGAGATATCGTAGGAGGGGAAAAACTGTTTTTT. It encodes CATSRDIVGGEKLFF.

The V and J genes are TRBV5-1 and TRBJ2-2; TRBD2 matches at 9 bases. Germline CDR1 and CDR2: SGHRS and YFSETQ. V lost 5 bases, J lost 6 bases, and 8 bases stayed unmatched. The CDR3 has 15 residues. The CDR3 DNA reads TGCGCCAGCAGTAGCGGGAGAGGGGGTGCCGGGGAGCTGTTTTTT. Protein: CASSSGRGGAGELFF.

The V and J genes are TRBV28 and TRBJ1-2; D ambiguous. The germline gives CDR1 MDHEN, CDR2 SYDVKM. The V end was cut by 4 bases, the J end by 3 bases, with 9 bases between. The CDR3 has 13 residues. CDR3 amino acids: CASSSVPDYGYTF. CDR3 in DNA: TGTGCCAGCAGTTCCGTACCGGACTATGGCTACACCTTC.

V is TRBV3-1 (or the pseudogene TRBV3-2) and J is TRBJ1-2; 9 nucleotides match TRBD1. J was trimmed by 6 bases and V by 2 bases; bases with no gene match: 13. Per germline, CDR1 LGHDT and CDR2 YNNKEL (reference sequence). The CDR3 length is 17 residues. The DNA of the CDR3 is TGTGCCAGCAGCCAACCGCTAAGCGGGACAGGGAGGAATGGCTACACCTTC. It encodes CASSQPLSGTGRNGYTF.